This TCR beta chain was documented in a study of PD-L1 blockade in urothelial cancer. Turning to the study itself: At some point between 2012 and 2014, patients got going on atezolizumab, taking 1,200 mg intravenously every 3 weeks. After treatment start, blood was analyzed at 3 weeks (second dose) and at 6 weeks.

Study outcomes and limitations: Where pretreatment blood TCR clonality fell below the median, better survival was predicted.

This table comes from immunoSEQ multiplex PCR, and its TCRdb copy is limited to in-frame clones, with some not included. Here the sample spans roughly 63,000 clones, 81% being singletons. Time point defined: pretreatment peripheral blood. In germline, CDR1 is MNHNY, CDR2 SVGAGI (reference sequence). Trimming took 8 bases from V and 4 from J, leaving 18 bases between them. This CDR3 has 15 residues. As for this clone: Its specificity is not known.

This clonotype was sampled from a man between 70 and 80 years old with urothelial cancer. The chain recombines TRBV6-6 with TRBJ2-1; TRBD2 is a possible D gene (6 bases). The starting material was PBMCs, obtained around atezolizumab (anti-PD-L1) treatment. CDR3 residues: CASSRGASVYNEQFF. The CDR3 DNA is TGTGCCAGCTCCCGAGGGGCTAGCGTGTACAATGAGCAGTTCTTC.